This T cell receptor beta chain derives from a study of T cell changes during pregnancy in multiple sclerosis (dated by TCRdb to the late 2010s). About the investigation overall: In women with multiple sclerosis, the researchers looked at how the T cell repertoire shifted as pregnancy progressed.

Including the terminal cysteine and phenylalanine, the CDR3 comprises 15 residues. Only the CDR3 DNA stays, 45 bases, in frame from base 1. The germline V gene yields LGHNA for CDR1 and YSLEER for CDR2. From V the trimming removes 0 bases and from J it removes 8 bases, while the gene matches leave 9 bases of the junction unaccounted for. The method was the immunoSEQ multiplex PCR assay. TCRdb retrieved this table from immuneACCESS and kept in-frame rearrangements only. Not all clones are present; in checked studies, unresolved V genes account for under half, and no reason is known for the remainder. The table for this sample lists 35,000 to 40,000 clones; approximately 89% of them were counted only once. In total, the top ten clones hold 0.75% to 0.95% of the sample. Notes on this clone: Its antigen has not been determined. Base-call qualities are not available, and no considerably larger clone is one nucleotide away.

Sequencing was performed on CD4+ T cells from peripheral blood mononuclear cells, taken after pregnancy. This TCR derives from a female donor in good health, enrolled as a control in a pregnancy study. This chain joins TRBV4-3 to TRBJ2-5; 7 central bases correspond to TRBD1. The CDR3: CASSQEGQGEPTQYF. The base sequence is TGCGCCAGCAGCCAAGAGGGGCAGGGGGAGCCAACCCAGTACTTC.